The 3 T cell receptor beta chains below come from one sample, sequenced in a study of shared clonotypes between healthy human individuals (dated by TCRdb to about 2020). To prepare the library, the immunoSEQ multiplex PCR assay was applied. The clones in this table, taken by TCRdb from immuneACCESS, are in-frame only. Not every clone is retained; where verified, under half of the shortfall comes from an unresolved V gene, and the cause of the rest is unknown. This sample holds hundreds of thousands of clones; around three quarters were observed only once. The top ten hold 9.5% to 15% of the sample. The sample comprised PBMCs. All receptors derive from a woman in her thirties or forties in good health. Some clones in this sample may be carry-over from other donors' samples.

This chain joins TRBV7-2 and TRBJ1-2; perhaps TRBD1 as D (6 bases). Germline V gene data show CDR1 as SGHTA and CDR2 as FQGNSA. V lost 3 bases and J 5 bases, leaving 10 bases between the germline ends. The CDR3 runs 13 residues. CDR3 nucleotide sequence: TGTGCCAGCAGCTTCTGGACAGATTATGGCTACACCTTC. Translation gives CASSFWTDYGYTF.

For this clone: Other DNA sequences in this specimen translate into the identical CDR3. This chain connects TRBV5-1 to TRBJ2-3; 11 bases agree with TRBD2. Germline CDR1 is SGHRS and CDR2 is YFSETQ. This CDR3 is 16 amino acids long. V lost 0 bases and J lost 3; bases outside the gene matches: 3. CDR3 DNA: TGCGCCAGCAGCTTGGCCCTAGCGGGAGGAACAGATACGCAGTATTTT. Its protein product is CASSLALAGGTDTQYF.

The J gene is TRBJ1-6, the V gene TRBV30; 8 nucleotides agree with TRBD1. The CDR3 is made up of 13 amino acids. Per the germline V gene, CDR1 is GTSNPN and CDR2 is SVGIG (reference sequence). J was trimmed by 15 bases and V by 1 base; bases with no gene match: 8. The CDR3 DNA sequence: TGTGCCTGGAGTGCGGGACAGGCCGATCTCCTCCACTTT. As protein: CAWSAGQADLLHF.